The 24 T cell receptor beta chains below were found in one sample sequenced in a study of T cell responses to AZD1222 COVID-19 vaccine. Repertoires were generated with immunoSEQ multiplex PCR, while TCRdb's copy carries only in-frame clones and drops some. The sample lists 130,000 to 150,000 clones; under 95% were seen once. This specimen was peripheral blood, taken on day 0 of AZD1222 vaccination. These receptor sequences come from an adult in good health.

This chain joins TRBV5-8 and TRBJ2-1; D is ambiguous. Trimming removed 4 bases from V and 1 base from J, with 12 bases in between. CDR1 is SGHTS and CDR2 is YDEGEE in the germline V gene. The CDR3 is 15 amino acids. Here the CDR3 reads CASSPRAPSYNEQFF. CDR3 bases: TGTGCCAGCAGCCCTAGAGCTCCTTCCTACAATGAGCAGTTCTTC.

The chain links TRBV2 to TRBJ2-2; no clear D gene. The CDR3 length is 14 residues. The ends were cut back, 4 bases at V and 0 bases at J, with 6 bases in the middle. Germline V gene sequence: CDR1 SNHLY, CDR2 FYNNEI. CDR3 in amino acids: CASSARTNTGELFF. CDR3 sequence (DNA): TGTGCCAGCAGTGCACGAACGAACACCGGGGAGCTGTTTTTT.

A note on this clone: Relative to the germline gene, one junction end is altered; a read error may explain this. The chain has TRBV18 and TRBJ2-2, with a tentative D call TRBD1 (5 bases). The CDR3 contains 16 residues. Germline V lookup: CDR1 KGHSH, CDR2 LQKENI. CDR3 amino acids: CASSSGAQRNIGELFF. As DNA, the CDR3 is TGTGCCAGCTCGAGTGGGGCTCAAAGGAACATCGGGGAGCTGTTTTTT.

A remark on this clone: One end of the junction varies from germline; a read error may be responsible. The chain employs TRBV12-3 or TRBV12-4 and TRBJ1-4, with D hard to call. The CDR3 is made up of 11 amino acids. The CDR3 region is CASSSSGGWVF. The CDR3 DNA is TGTGCCAGCAGTTCCTCGGGAGGTTGGGTTTTT.

This sequence joins TRBV3-1 (or the pseudogene TRBV3-2) and TRBJ2-1, with D maybe TRBD2 (6 bases). CDR1 is LGHDT, CDR2 YNNKEL, per germline (reference sequence). This CDR3 is built from 21 residues. Trimming removed 0 bases from V and 3 bases from J, with 27 bases in between. In nucleotides, the CDR3 is TGTGCCAGCAGCCAAGATCTGGTGCGGGATCCCACCTGGAGAAACTACAATGAGCAGTTCTTC. Encoded protein: CASSQDLVRDPTWRNYNEQFF.

The chain links TRBV4-1 to TRBJ2-1, with 8 bases that match TRBD1. The CDR3 runs 16 residues. Trimming took 0 bases from V and 7 from J; bases not matched to a gene: 8. Germline lookup yields CDR1 MGHRA and CDR2 YSYEKL. DNA of the CDR3: TGCGCCAGCAGCCAAGATGGGCAGGGGGCGCGGAATGAGCAGTTCTTC. It is translated as CASSQDGQGARNEQFF.

This chain links TRBV11-1 with TRBJ1-1; D gene unclear. Trimming left V 1 base short and J 0 bases short, with 6 bases between. This CDR3 is 14 amino acids long. Germline lookup yields CDR1 SGHAT and CDR2 FQDESV (reference sequence). DNA for the CDR3: TGTGCCAGCAGCTTAGGAGGGCTGAACACTGAAGCTTTCTTT. It translates to CASSLGGLNTEAFF.

This chain links TRBV5-1 with TRBJ1-1; the D is unclear. Germline V gene sequence: CDR1 SGHRS, CDR2 YFSETQ. This CDR3 comprises 14 residues. V was cut by 1 base and J by 1 base, with 8 bases left in between. The CDR3 loop is CASSLLRTNTEAFF. As DNA, the CDR3 is TGCGCCAGCAGCTTGTTACGGACGAACACTGAAGCTTTCTTT.

The V call is TRBV4-2, the J call TRBJ2-2, with D maybe TRBD1 (6 bases). In germline, CDR1 is LGHNA, CDR2 YNFKEQ. With 4 bases removed from V and 1 base from J, the gap between germline ends came to 22 bases. The length of the CDR3 is 19 residues. The CDR3 bases are TGTGCCAGCAGCCCTCGGGACATTAAAGGCCCGAAGAACACCGGGGAGCTGTTTTTT. Its translation is CASSPRDIKGPKNTGELFF.

The J gene is TRBJ1-3, the V gene TRBV5-6; D remains ambiguous. Germline-derived CDR1 and CDR2 are SGHDT and YYEEEE. With 4 bases removed from V and 0 bases from J, the gap between germline ends came to 14 bases. The CDR3 extends over 16 amino acids. In nucleotides, the CDR3 is TGTGCCAGCAGCCTGATGCCGTCCCTCTCTGGAAACACCATATATTTT. It codes for CASSLMPSLSGNTIYF.

This chain joins TRBV5-4 and TRBJ2-2; TRBD2 agrees at 8 bases. V trimming: 0 bases; J trimming: 6 bases; junction bases outside the gene matches: 7. The V gene's germline CDR1 is SGHNT and CDR2 YYREEE (reference sequence). CDR3 length equals 16 residues. The CDR3 sequence: CASSLGPNGGAGELFF. In DNA, the CDR3 is TGTGCCAGCAGCTTGGGTCCGAACGGGGGGGCCGGGGAGCTGTTTTTT.

The chain is built from TRBV6-2 or TRBV6-3 and TRBJ1-1; D remains unclear. From germline, CDR1 is MNHEY and CDR2 SVGEGT. The CDR3 spans 12 residues. V lost 1 base, J lost 4 bases, and 4 bases lay in between. CDR3 nucleotide sequence: TGTGCCAGCAGTTACTATACCACTGAAGCTTTCTTT. Translating gives CASSYYTTEAFF.

The V and J genes are TRBV19 and TRBJ2-3; maybe TRBD1 (6 bases). Germline loops: CDR1 LNHDA, CDR2 SQIVND (reference sequence). The germline V and J ends were trimmed by 3 bases and 5 bases, with 12 bases remaining between them. The CDR3 runs 14 residues. This chain's CDR3 is CASSIPGAQDTQYF. The CDR3 DNA sequence: TGTGCCAGTAGTATCCCAGGGGCACAAGATACGCAGTATTTT.

The V call is TRBV7-3, the J call TRBJ2-2; D perhaps matches TRBD1 (5 bases). Trimming took 5 bases from V and 7 from J, leaving 14 bases between them. Per germline, CDR1 SGHTA and CDR2 FQGTGA. This CDR3 region has 14 residues. The CDR3 nucleotides read TGTGCCAGCAGCCCAGCCGGCAGGGTCGGGGAGCTGTTTTTT. Protein: CASSPAGRVGELFF.

The genes are TRBV30 and TRBJ2-7; D not certain. CDR1 and CDR2 from the germline V gene are GTSNPN and SVGIG (reference sequence). Trimming left V 5 bases short and J 11 bases short, with 7 bases between. The CDR3 totals 8 residues. CDR3 sequence reads: CAWDQKYF. CDR3 coding DNA: TGTGCCTGGGACCAAAAGTACTTC.

This clone came up a few times. V is TRBV27 and J is TRBJ1-1; unclear D gene. The CDR3 covers 14 residues. V was trimmed by 5 bases and J by 0 bases, leaving 10 bases between them. The germline CDR1 and CDR2 sequences are MNHEY and SMNVEV (reference sequence). The CDR3 loop is CASSLQDMNTEAFF. The CDR3 DNA follows: TGTGCCAGCAGTCTTCAGGATATGAACACTGAAGCTTTCTTT.

The J gene is TRBJ1-2, the V gene TRBV5-5; D gene uncertain. V was shortened by 4 bases and J by 2 bases, with 9 bases between the two germline ends. The CDR3 totals 13 residues. Germline V gene data show CDR1 as SGHKS and CDR2 as YYEKEE (reference sequence). CDR3 bases: TGTGCCAGCAGCCCCGACTGGAACTATGGCTACACCTTC. It translates to CASSPDWNYGYTF.

V and J are TRBV19 and TRBJ1-1, with unresolved D. Germline-derived CDR1 and CDR2 are LNHDA and SQIVND (reference sequence). Trimming took off 4 bases at V and 7 bases at J, with 19 bases between the two ends. The length of the CDR3 is 15 residues. CDR3 in DNA: TGTGCCAGTAGTAAACGTAAGGGAAGGGCTCATGAAGCTTTCTTT. Its protein is CASSKRKGRAHEAFF.

This chain uses TRBV19 with TRBJ2-5, with 8 bases lining up with TRBD1. Trimming removed 1 base from V and 4 bases from J; junction bases left unmatched: 5. CDR1 and CDR2 from the germline V gene are LNHDA and SQIVND (reference sequence). The CDR3 has 15 residues. The CDR3 here is CASSIGDRGGETQYF. As DNA, the CDR3 is TGTGCCAGTAGTATAGGCGACAGGGGAGGAGAGACCCAGTACTTC.

J is TRBJ2-5 and V is TRBV7-8; D unresolved. Germline V gives CDR1 SGHVS, CDR2 FQNEAQ. Trimming pared 2 bases from V and 5 bases from J, leaving 12 bases between. The CDR3 is 14 residues long. DNA for the CDR3: TGTGCCAGCAGCTTAAGCAGGAGTCAGGAGACCCAGTACTTC. It codes for CASSLSRSQETQYF.

The V and J genes are TRBV4-2 and TRBJ2-7, with 11 bases lining up with TRBD2. The CDR3 has 15 residues. With V trimmed by 0 bases and J by 7 bases, 5 bases remained unmatched. Germline CDR1 is LGHNA and CDR2 is YNFKEQ. CDR3 region: CASSQDTSGRLEQYF. For the CDR3, the DNA is TGTGCCAGCAGCCAAGATACTAGCGGGAGATTAGAGCAGTACTTC.

CDR3 sequence: CASSTRQGQETQYF. CDR3 nucleotides: TGTGCCAGCAGCACTCGACAGGGTCAAGAGACCCAGTACTTC. The V gene is TRBV9, the J gene TRBJ2-5; 7 bases are shared with TRBD1. The V gene end was trimmed by 4 bases and the J gene end by 2 bases; junction bases not matched to a gene: 5. The CDR3 totals 14 residues. The V gene's germline CDR1 is SGDLS and CDR2 YYNGEE.

V gene TRBV28 combines with J gene TRBJ1-1; D may be TRBD1 (5 bases). The CDR3 has 13 residues. Germline values: CDR1 MDHEN, CDR2 SYDVKM. The ends were cut back, 4 bases at V and 6 bases at J, with 12 bases in the middle. This CDR3 reads CASSSLLGAEAFF. DNA for the CDR3: TGTGCCAGCAGTTCCCTCCTAGGGGCTGAAGCTTTCTTT.

The V and J genes are TRBV15 and TRBJ2-6, with a weak D call TRBD1 (6 bases). CDR3 length: 18 residues. Trimming took 1 base from V and 0 from J, leaving 13 bases between them. CDR1 is LNHNV, CDR2 YYDKDF, per germline (reference sequence). This CDR3 reads CATSRGWGHPSGANVLTF. The CDR3 DNA reads TGTGCCACCAGCAGAGGGTGGGGACACCCCTCTGGGGCCAACGTCCTGACTTTC.